Each of the 21 T cell receptor beta chains below was sequenced from the same sample in a study of beta chain features in type 1 diabetes. Expressed TCRB transcripts were sequenced after all isolated RNA was converted to cDNA. The table came from immunoSEQ multiplex PCR; TCRdb's copy has only in-frame clones and leaves some out. The sample includes a few hundred thousand clones, about 25% seen only once; the top ten take around 4%. The sample taken for sequencing was central memory CD4+ T cells from blood. The receptors come from a man aged 30 to 39 in good health.

This clone was counted between two and nine times. The chain combines TRBV5-1 with TRBJ2-3; 7 bases fit TRBD2. CDR3 length: 13 amino acids. The germline V gene has CDR1 SGHRS and CDR2 YFSETQ. V shed 6 bases, J shed 3 bases, and the junction held 4 bases outside the gene matches. The CDR3 sequence is CASKREGTDTQYF. CDR3 nucleotides: TGCGCCAGCAAGCGGGAAGGGACAGATACGCAGTATTTT.

This clone has only a few counts. The chain employs TRBV4-3 and TRBJ2-1; 7 bases are shared with TRBD2. There are 17 residues in the CDR3. Germline V gene data show CDR1 as LGHNA and CDR2 as YSLEER. V trimming: 1 base; J trimming: 4 bases; junction bases outside the gene matches: 10. The CDR3 sequence is CASSQGRTTAGYNEQFF. CDR3 DNA sequence: TGCGCCAGCAGCCAAGGTAGAACTACAGCGGGATACAATGAGCAGTTCTTC.

This chain connects TRBV6-5 to TRBJ2-7, with TRBD1 as a possible D gene (5 bases). The CDR3 spans 15 residues. Germline V lookup: CDR1 MNHEY, CDR2 SVGAGI. Trimming shortened V by 8 bases and J by 5 bases, and 22 bases separated the two germline ends. The CDR3, as DNA: TGTGCCAGCTCCCCTGGGGCCCGTACTCGGAACGAGCAGTACTTC. This translates into CASSPGARTRNEQYF.

As for this clone: Other DNA sequences in this specimen translate into the identical CDR3. This chain links TRBV7-2 with TRBJ2-5, with 10 bases lining up with TRBD1. J gave up 4 bases and V 3 bases, and 2 bases lay outside the gene matches. Germline values: CDR1 SGHTA, CDR2 FQGNSA. The CDR3 extends over 14 amino acids. The CDR3 nucleotides are TGTGCCAGCAGCTTCGACAGGGGGCGAGAGACCCAGTACTTC. This sequence encodes CASSFDRGRETQYF. Combining the CDR3 with reference TRBV7-2 and TRBJ2-5 gives the whole variable domain GAGVSQSPSNKVTEKGKDVELRCDPISGHTALYWYRQSLGQGLEFLIYFQGNSAPDKSGLPSDRFSAERTGGSVSTLTIQRTQQEDSAVYLCASSFDRGRETQYFGPGTRLLVL.

The chain links TRBV30 to TRBJ1-2; no firm D call. The ends were cut back, 0 bases at V and 8 bases at J, with 13 bases in the middle. Germline assignment: CDR1 GTSNPN and CDR2 SVGIG (reference sequence). The CDR3 runs 13 residues. The CDR3 sequence: CAWSVGYLSGYTF. Here the CDR3 DNA reads TGTGCCTGGAGTGTAGGGTATCTGAGCGGCTACACCTTC.

This clone was detected only a few times. The chain combines TRBV27 with TRBJ2-5, with D possibly matching TRBD2 (5 bases). V lost 3 bases to trimming and J lost 2 bases, with 10 bases between them. Per germline, CDR1 MNHEY and CDR2 SMNVEV (reference sequence). This CDR3 region has 14 residues. In nucleotides, the CDR3 is TGTGCCAGCAGTTTCCTCGGGGTGCAAGAGACCCAGTACTTC. It codes for CASSFLGVQETQYF.

This clone occurred a few times. The chain joins TRBV7-2 to TRBJ2-5; TRBD1 or TRBD2 may be the D gene (5 bases each). Germline loops: CDR1 SGHTA, CDR2 FQGNSA. The CDR3 is made up of 15 amino acids. The V and J ends lost 5 bases and 2 bases respectively, with 15 bases between them. The CDR3 protein is CASSPPGARQETQYF. The CDR3 DNA is TGTGCCAGCAGCCCCCCCGGGGCGCGACAAGAGACCCAGTACTTC.

This clone was seen more than once but under ten times. V is TRBV7-9 and J is TRBJ1-6; D remains ambiguous. CDR3 length equals 14 residues. Germline CDR1 is SEHNR and CDR2 is FQNEAQ (reference sequence). Trimming left V 1 base short and J 10 bases short, with 11 bases between. The CDR3 region has the DNA TGTGCCAGCAGCTTAGAGCAAACCCAATCACCCCTCCACTTT. It yields the protein CASSLEQTQSPLHF.

The sample holds a few counts of this clone. This chain links TRBV14 with TRBJ1-3; no reliable D call. There are 18 residues in the CDR3. Trimming shortened V by 0 bases and J by 2 bases, and 17 bases separated the two germline ends. In germline, CDR1 is SGHDN, CDR2 FVKESK. CDR3 sequence: CASSQDVGALSPGNTIYF. The CDR3 bases are TGTGCCAGCAGCCAAGACGTTGGAGCTTTAAGCCCTGGAAACACCATATATTTT.

Points on this clone: Other DNA sequences from this sample encode an identical CDR3 as well. V and J are TRBV29-1 and TRBJ2-6; TRBD2 is a possible D gene (6 bases). The CDR3 consists of 13 residues. Per germline, CDR1 SQVTM and CDR2 ANQGSEA. Trimming took 7 bases from V and 1 from J, leaving 8 bases between them. The CDR3 bases are TGCAGCGGGAGGGAGTCTGGGGCCAACGTCCTGACTTTC. This sequence encodes CSGRESGANVLTF.

This clone was observed a few times. The chain carries TRBV7-2 and TRBJ2-7; D remains unclear. Trimming removed 5 bases at V and 3 bases at J, with 11 bases between. Germline CDR1 SGHTA, CDR2 FQGNSA. This CDR3 has 13 amino acids. The CDR3 DNA reads as TGTGCCAGCAGCCCGCGGCGAGACTACGAGCAGTACTTC. Protein product: CASSPRRDYEQYF.

This clone was detected ten times or more. V usage is TRBV28 and J usage is TRBJ1-2; D remains unclear. Germline CDR1 MDHEN, CDR2 SYDVKM. The ends were cut back, 3 bases at V and 1 base at J, with 6 bases in the middle. CDR3 length: 13 residues. The CDR3 reads CASSFRSNYGYTF. The CDR3 nucleotides are TGTGCCAGCAGTTTCCGAAGTAACTATGGCTACACCTTC.

The chain has TRBV10-3 and TRBJ2-1; 7 nucleotides agree with TRBD2. The CDR3 totals 14 residues. V shed 4 bases, J shed 7 bases, and the junction held 7 bases outside the gene matches. Germline V gives CDR1 ENHRY, CDR2 SYGVKD. DNA for the CDR3: TGTGCCATCAGTGCGAGGGGAGGGGAGAATGAGCAGTTCTTC. Encoded protein: CAISARGGENEQFF.

CDR3 sequence: CSVEWNGVTQYF. CDR3 in DNA: TGCAGCGTTGAATGGAACGGAGTTACGCAGTATTTT. The rearrangement uses TRBV29-1 and TRBJ2-3; D remains ambiguous. The CDR3 consists of 12 residues. Germline values: CDR1 SQVTM, CDR2 ANQGSEA. Trimming pared 2 bases from V and 8 bases from J, leaving 11 bases between.

This clone was detected once. This chain links TRBV12-5 with TRBJ1-1, with a possible D match to TRBD1 (5 bases). Deletions cut 4 bases from V and 0 bases from J, with 6 bases between. The CDR3 length is 13 residues. CDR1 is LGHNT and CDR2 is FRNRAP in the germline V gene. This CDR3 reads CASGSGLNTEAFF. The CDR3 region has the DNA TGTGCTAGTGGTTCAGGGTTGAACACTGAAGCTTTCTTT.

The chain couples TRBV7-2 to TRBJ2-3, with 9 nucleotides matching TRBD2. The germline V gene has CDR1 SGHTA and CDR2 FQGNSA. This CDR3 is built from 17 residues. The ends lost 4 bases at V and 3 bases at J; junction bases unmatched: 11. This CDR3 reads CASSSAPSGELTDTQYF. CDR3 DNA: TGTGCCAGCAGCTCAGCCCCTAGCGGGGAATTAACAGATACGCAGTATTTT.

This clone showed up just a few times. The chain couples TRBV27 to TRBJ2-1, with a possible D match to TRBD2 (5 bases). CDR3 size: 16 residues. The germline CDR1 and CDR2 sequences are MNHEY and SMNVEV (reference sequence). Between the trimmed V and J ends, which lost 2 bases and 0 bases, there was a span of 11 bases. The CDR3 here is CASSLVARVSYNEQFF. CDR3 DNA: TGTGCCAGCAGTTTAGTGGCGCGGGTCTCCTACAATGAGCAGTTCTTC.

The chain carries TRBV7-2 and TRBJ1-4; 7 bases agree with TRBD1. J was trimmed by 8 bases and V by 1 base; bases with no gene match: 7. Germline V gene sequence: CDR1 SGHTA, CDR2 FQGNSA. This CDR3 is 15 amino acids long. The CDR3 sequence is CASSLGNRGGEKLFF. CDR3 coding DNA: TGTGCCAGCAGCTTAGGAAACAGGGGAGGGGAAAAACTGTTTTTT.

The rearrangement uses TRBV7-2 and TRBJ2-7; D not resolved. Germline lookup yields CDR1 SGHTA and CDR2 FQGNSA. V was cut by 5 bases and J by 4 bases, with 15 bases left in between. This CDR3 has 14 residues. DNA for the CDR3: TGTGCCAGCAGCGCACGGAGAAGGATGTACGAGCAGTACTTC. Translating it yields CASSARRRMYEQYF.

The CDR3 region has the DNA TGTGCCACCAGCAAAGATCGGGGTAATGAGCAGTTCTTC. Amino acid sequence: CATSKDRGNEQFF. V usage is TRBV15 and J usage is TRBJ2-1, with D perhaps TRBD2 (5 bases). The CDR3 extends over 13 amino acids. CDR1 is LNHNV, CDR2 YYDKDF, per germline (reference sequence). Trimming left V 4 bases short and J 7 bases short, with 11 bases between.

The chain has TRBV5-4 and TRBJ1-6, with D unclear. Germline V gives CDR1 SGHNT, CDR2 YYREEE (reference sequence). Deletions cut 0 bases from V and 2 bases from J, with 6 bases between. The length of the CDR3 is 15 residues. As DNA, the CDR3 is TGTGCCAGCAGCTTGGAAGGGACCTATAATTCACCCCTCCACTTT. This encodes CASSLEGTYNSPLHF.